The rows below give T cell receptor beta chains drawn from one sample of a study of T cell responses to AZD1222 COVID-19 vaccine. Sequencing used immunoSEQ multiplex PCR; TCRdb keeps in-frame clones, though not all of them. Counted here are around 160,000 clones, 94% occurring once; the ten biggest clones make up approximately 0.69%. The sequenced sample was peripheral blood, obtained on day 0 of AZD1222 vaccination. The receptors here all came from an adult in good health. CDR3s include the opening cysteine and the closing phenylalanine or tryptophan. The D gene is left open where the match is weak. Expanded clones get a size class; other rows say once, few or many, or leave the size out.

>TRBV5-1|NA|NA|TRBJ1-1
TGCGCCAGCAGGGCCTTGAGCTCGAGACAGACCACTGAAGCTTTCTTT
CASRALSSRQTTEAFF
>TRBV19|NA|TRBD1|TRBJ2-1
TGTGCCAGTAGTCCCTCCGGACAGGGGAGCTCCTACAATGAGCAGTTCTTC
CASSPSGQGSSYNEQFF
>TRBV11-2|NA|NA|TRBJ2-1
TGTGCCAGCAGCTTTACCAGGGACTCCTACAATGAGCAGTTCTTC
CASSFTRDSYNEQFF
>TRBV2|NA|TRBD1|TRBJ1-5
TGTGCCAGCAGAACCGGGACAGGGTTAGGTCAGCCCCAGCATTTT
CASRTGTGLGQPQHF
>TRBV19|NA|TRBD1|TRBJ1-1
TGTGCCAGTAGCCTGGACAGGGGGGGCACTGAAGCTTTCTTT
CASSLDRGGTEAFF
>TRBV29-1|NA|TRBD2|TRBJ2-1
TGCAGCGTTGGGGAGGGCGGTCTGTATGAGCAGTTCTTC
CSVGEGGLYEQFF
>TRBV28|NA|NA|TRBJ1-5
TGTGCCAGCAGTTTTTATCTACAGGACTTCAATCAGCCCCAGCATTTT
CASSFYLQDFNQPQHF
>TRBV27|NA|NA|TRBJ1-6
TGTGCCAGCAGTTCTCTCAGCTCCTATAATTCACCCCTCCACTTT
CASSSLSSYNSPLHF
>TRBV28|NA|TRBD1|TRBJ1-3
TGTGCCAGCAGGGCTGGGACAGGGAGAAACACCATATATTTT
CASRAGTGRNTIYF
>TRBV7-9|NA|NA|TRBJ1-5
TGTGCCAGCAGCTTCACCCAGGGAGGGAGTTCCAATCAGCCCCAGCATTTT
CASSFTQGGSSNQPQHF
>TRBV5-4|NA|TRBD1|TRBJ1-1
TGTGCCAGCGGATCCGGGACAGGGGGCGCGGGCACTGAAGCTTTCTTT
CASGSGTGGAGTEAFF
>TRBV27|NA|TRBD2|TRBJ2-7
TGTGCCAGCAGTTCTGTGCCTACGCGAGCGGGGGGTTCCTACGAGCAGTACTTC
CASSSVPTRAGGSYEQYF
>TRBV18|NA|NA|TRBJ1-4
TGTGCCAGCTCGTCCGACAGCCCAGGGGAAAAACTGTTTTTT
CASSSDSPGEKLFF
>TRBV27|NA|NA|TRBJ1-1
TGTGCCAGCAGTCAAAACGAAATGAACACTGAAGCTTTCTTT
CASSQNEMNTEAFF
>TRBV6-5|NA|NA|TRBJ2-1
TGTGCCAGCATGGGCTACAATGAGCAGTTCTTC
CASMGYNEQFF
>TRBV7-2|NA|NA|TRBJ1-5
TGTGCCAGCAGGGGCGGCGGAGTCGAAGCCCAGCATTTT
CASRGGGVEAQHF
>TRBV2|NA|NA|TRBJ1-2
TGTGCCAGCAGCGGCGGAAGTGGCTACACCTTC
CASSGGSGYTF
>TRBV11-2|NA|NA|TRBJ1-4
TGTGCCAGCAGCCTAGAACAGGGTTATAATGAAAAACTGTTTTTT
CASSLEQGYNEKLFF
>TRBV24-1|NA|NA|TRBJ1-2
TGTGCCACCAGTGATTTGTTCTATGGCTACACCTTC
CATSDLFYGYTF
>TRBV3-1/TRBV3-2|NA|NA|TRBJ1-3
TGTGCCAGCAGCCGGGGACTTAGAAACACCATATATTTT
CASSRGLRNTIYF
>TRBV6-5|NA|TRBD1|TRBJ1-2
TGTGCCAGCAGTCTGGACAGGGTTCGTGGCTACACCTTC
CASSLDRVRGYTF
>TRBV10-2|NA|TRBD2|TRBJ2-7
TGCGCCAGCACTTCCACTAGCGGGAGACGTGAGCAGTACTTC
CASTSTSGRREQYF
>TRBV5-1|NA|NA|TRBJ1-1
TGCGCCAGCAGCTCCGGAACCCCCGCCACTGAAGCTTTCTTT
CASSSGTPATEAFF
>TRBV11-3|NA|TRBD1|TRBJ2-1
TGTGCCAGCAGCCCGGGACAGGGGGCTGCCTACAATGAGCAGTTCTTC
CASSPGQGAAYNEQFF
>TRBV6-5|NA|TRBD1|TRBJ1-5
TGTGCCAGCAGTTGGACCAGGGGGAATCAGCCCCAGCATTTT
CASSWTRGNQPQHF
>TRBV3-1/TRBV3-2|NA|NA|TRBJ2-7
TGTGCCGTCGAGGGACTCAGCTACGAGCAGTACTTC
CAVEGLSYEQYF
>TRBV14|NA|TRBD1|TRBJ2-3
TGTGCCAGCAGCTTACGTTGTGGCAGGGGGACGACAGATACGCAGTATTTT
CASSLRCGRGTTDTQYF
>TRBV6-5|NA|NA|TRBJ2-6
TGTGCCAGCAGTTACTCGACGGGGACTGGGGCCAACGTCCTGACTTTC
CASSYSTGTGANVLTF
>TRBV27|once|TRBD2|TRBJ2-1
TGTGCCAGCATCCGGCGGGAGGGCTACAATGAGCAGTTCTTC
CASIRREGYNEQFF